The rows below give T cell receptor beta chains drawn from one sample of a study of blood T cells in healthy people across ages. TCRdb re-analysed the 5' RACE reads in MiXCR, keeping a single row per CDR3 protein. The sample consists of fewer than 1,000,000 distinct CDR3 sequences, under 45% of them appearing once. Sequencing used blood. The receptors derive from a man between 60 and 75 years old in good health. CDR3s include the opening cysteine and the closing phenylalanine or tryptophan. D genes are given only for firm matches. Clone size is given for some rows only: seen once, a few or many times, or a class if the clone is expanded.

v_call: TRBV6-1; clone_size: .; j_call: TRBJ2-7; d_call: TRBD1; cdr3_nt: TGTGCCAGCAGTGAAGTTGACAGGGGCCAGTACTTC; cdr3_aa: CASSEVDRGQYF
v_call: TRBV20-1; clone_size: .; j_call: TRBJ2-1; d_call: .; cdr3_nt: TGCAGTGCTAGAGATCAGGGCAGGGTGAATGAGCAGTTCTTC; cdr3_aa: CSARDQGRVNEQFF
v_call: TRBV6-2/TRBV6-3; clone_size: .; j_call: TRBJ1-2; d_call: TRBD1; cdr3_nt: TGTGCCAGCAGTTACTCGATCCAGGGGGCTACCTATGGCTACACCTTC; cdr3_aa: CASSYSIQGATYGYTF
v_call: TRBV7-9; clone_size: .; j_call: TRBJ1-1; d_call: .; cdr3_nt: TGTGCCAGCAGCTTACTGATTGGGGAAGCTTTCTTT; cdr3_aa: CASSLLIGEAFF
v_call: TRBV6-1; clone_size: few; j_call: TRBJ1-5; d_call: .; cdr3_nt: TGTGCCAGCAGTAAAGAGCATAGCAATCAGCCCCAGCATTTT; cdr3_aa: CASSKEHSNQPQHF
v_call: TRBV12-3/TRBV12-4; clone_size: few; j_call: TRBJ1-3; d_call: TRBD1; cdr3_nt: TGTGCCAGCAGCCCAGGGGGGCGCGGAAACACCATATATTTT; cdr3_aa: CASSPGGRGNTIYF
v_call: TRBV7-9; clone_size: few; j_call: TRBJ2-7; d_call: TRBD1; cdr3_nt: TGTGCCAGCATCAAGACAGGGGACTACGAGCAGTACTTC; cdr3_aa: CASIKTGDYEQYF
v_call: TRBV7-2; clone_size: .; j_call: TRBJ2-3; d_call: .; cdr3_nt: TGTGCCAGCAGCCCCCAGCGGACCCACCCAGATACGCAGTATTTT; cdr3_aa: CASSPQRTHPDTQYF
v_call: TRBV20-1; clone_size: .; j_call: TRBJ2-7; d_call: .; cdr3_nt: TGCAGTGCTAGTCCGGACGCAGGCTTCTACGAGCAGTACTTC; cdr3_aa: CSASPDAGFYEQYF
v_call: TRBV12-3/TRBV12-4; clone_size: .; j_call: TRBJ2-3; d_call: TRBD2; cdr3_nt: TGTGCCAGCAGTTTAGTGAGAGCGGGGGCAGATACGCAGTATTTT; cdr3_aa: CASSLVRAGADTQYF
v_call: TRBV11-2; clone_size: many; j_call: TRBJ1-4; d_call: TRBD1; cdr3_nt: TGTGCCAGCAGCTTGTTTGTGGGGACAGGGGATACTGGGTGGAATAAGGAAAAACTGTTTTTT; cdr3_aa: CASSLFVGTGDTGWNKEKLFF
v_call: TRBV6-5; clone_size: .; j_call: TRBJ1-2; d_call: .; cdr3_nt: TGTGCCAGCAGACGGAACGGGGCAGGCCTCTATGGCTACACCTTC; cdr3_aa: CASRRNGAGLYGYTF
v_call: TRBV30; clone_size: .; j_call: TRBJ1-4; d_call: .; cdr3_nt: TGTGCCTGGAGTGTACGTGCCCGGACAGATGAAAAACTGTTTTTT; cdr3_aa: CAWSVRARTDEKLFF
v_call: TRBV18; clone_size: few; j_call: TRBJ1-2; d_call: .; cdr3_nt: TGTGCCAGCTCACCGGGGACATTTGGCTACACCTTC; cdr3_aa: CASSPGTFGYTF
v_call: TRBV27; clone_size: .; j_call: TRBJ1-5; d_call: .; cdr3_nt: TGTGCCAGCACCCGTGGAGAAGCCCAGCATTTT; cdr3_aa: CASTRGEAQHF
v_call: TRBV30; clone_size: few; j_call: TRBJ1-1; d_call: .; cdr3_nt: TGTGCCTGGAGTCAACAGGGGAACACTGAAGCTTTCTTT; cdr3_aa: CAWSQQGNTEAFF
v_call: TRBV4-3; clone_size: .; j_call: TRBJ2-1; d_call: TRBD2; cdr3_nt: TGCGCCAGCAGCCAAAGCCTAGCGGGATCTTACAATGAGCAGTTCTTC; cdr3_aa: CASSQSLAGSYNEQFF
v_call: TRBV21-1; clone_size: few; j_call: TRBJ2-4; d_call: .; cdr3_nt: TGTGCCAGCCTCGGGGTAGCCAAAAACATTCAGTACTTC; cdr3_aa: CASLGVAKNIQYF
v_call: TRBV7-2; clone_size: .; j_call: TRBJ2-7; d_call: TRBD2; cdr3_nt: TGTGCCAGCAGCTTAGTAGCGGGGGTTTACGAGCAGTACTTC; cdr3_aa: CASSLVAGVYEQYF
v_call: TRBV20-1; clone_size: .; j_call: TRBJ1-2; d_call: .; cdr3_nt: TGCAGTGCTAGAGATGGGAGGGGCTGGGGCTACACCTTC; cdr3_aa: CSARDGRGWGYTF
v_call: TRBV7-2; clone_size: .; j_call: TRBJ2-5; d_call: TRBD2; cdr3_nt: TGTGCCAGCAACGGAGGACTAGAAGAGACCCAGTACTTC; cdr3_aa: CASNGGLEETQYF
v_call: TRBV18; clone_size: .; j_call: TRBJ1-1; d_call: TRBD1; cdr3_nt: TGTGCCAGCTCACCGGGACAGGAGCCAAACACTGAAGCTTTCTTT; cdr3_aa: CASSPGQEPNTEAFF
v_call: TRBV7-9; clone_size: .; j_call: TRBJ1-2; d_call: .; cdr3_nt: TGTGCCAGCAGCCAAGGTACAGCTCACTATGGCTACACCTTC; cdr3_aa: CASSQGTAHYGYTF
v_call: TRBV12-3/TRBV12-4; clone_size: .; j_call: TRBJ1-5; d_call: .; cdr3_nt: TGTGCCAGCAGTTTAGGGGGCCTAGACAATCAGCCCCAGCATTTT; cdr3_aa: CASSLGGLDNQPQHF
v_call: TRBV18; clone_size: .; j_call: TRBJ1-1; d_call: .; cdr3_nt: TGTGCCAGCTCACCACAAGTTGAAGGTCCTGAAGCTTTCTTT; cdr3_aa: CASSPQVEGPEAFF
v_call: TRBV6-5; clone_size: .; j_call: TRBJ2-3; d_call: .; cdr3_nt: TGTGCCAGCAGCCTAGGACGAGCCCCCACAGATACGCAGTATTTT; cdr3_aa: CASSLGRAPTDTQYF
v_call: TRBV9; clone_size: .; j_call: TRBJ2-5; d_call: .; cdr3_nt: TGTGCCAGCAGCCCCAGGGGGGACCTGAGGGCCCAGTACTTC; cdr3_aa: CASSPRGDLRAQYF
v_call: TRBV7-3; clone_size: few; j_call: TRBJ2-6; d_call: TRBD1; cdr3_nt: TGTGCCAGCAGCTCCAGGGGACAGGTCTCTGGGGCCAACGTCCTGACTTTC; cdr3_aa: CASSSRGQVSGANVLTF
v_call: TRBV7-3; clone_size: many; j_call: TRBJ2-6; d_call: .; cdr3_nt: TGTGCCAGCAGCCCTGGGGCCAACGTCCTGACTTTC; cdr3_aa: CASSPGANVLTF
v_call: TRBV7-7; clone_size: .; j_call: TRBJ2-3; d_call: .; cdr3_nt: TGTGCTAGCAGCGTAGCGGAAGCAGATACGCAGTATTTT; cdr3_aa: CASSVAEADTQYF
v_call: TRBV6-1; clone_size: .; j_call: TRBJ1-6; d_call: .; cdr3_nt: TGTGCCAGCAGGACTGCAGGGTACTCCTATAATTCACCCCTCCACTTT; cdr3_aa: CASRTAGYSYNSPLHF
v_call: TRBV2; clone_size: few; j_call: TRBJ2-5; d_call: .; cdr3_nt: TGTGCCAGCAGCCAAACTAGGATACAGACCCAGTACTTC; cdr3_aa: CASSQTRIQTQYF
v_call: TRBV4-3; clone_size: many; j_call: TRBJ2-5; d_call: .; cdr3_nt: TGCGCCAGCAGCCAAGGCCTGAACAGGGATCAAGAGACCCAGTACTTC; cdr3_aa: CASSQGLNRDQETQYF
v_call: TRBV20-1; clone_size: .; j_call: TRBJ2-5; d_call: TRBD1; cdr3_nt: TGCAGTGCTAGAGCCGGGACAGGGCCCGATGAGACCCAGTACTTC; cdr3_aa: CSARAGTGPDETQYF
v_call: TRBV20-1; clone_size: .; j_call: TRBJ2-5; d_call: TRBD2; cdr3_nt: TGCAGTGCTAGGGCTAGCGGGGGGGCCTCAGAGACCCAGTACTTC; cdr3_aa: CSARASGGASETQYF
v_call: TRBV6-2/TRBV6-3; clone_size: few; j_call: TRBJ1-2; d_call: TRBD1; cdr3_nt: TGTGCCAGCAGCGAGGACAGGAGGGCCTCCCCGAATGGCTACACCTTC; cdr3_aa: CASSEDRRASPNGYTF
v_call: TRBV6-2/TRBV6-3; clone_size: .; j_call: TRBJ2-4; d_call: TRBD1; cdr3_nt: TGTGCCAGCAGTTACCCGGCGGACAGGGGACGAATAAGGGACTCATTTACCAAAAACATTCAGTACTTC; cdr3_aa: CASSYPADRGRIRDSFTKNIQYF
v_call: TRBV7-9; clone_size: few; j_call: TRBJ2-1; d_call: .; cdr3_nt: TGTGCCAGCAGCGCTGAAAACAGTCCGAATGAGCAGTTCTTC; cdr3_aa: CASSAENSPNEQFF
v_call: TRBV12-3/TRBV12-4; clone_size: .; j_call: TRBJ1-2; d_call: .; cdr3_nt: TGTGCCAGCAGTCCGGACGGATCTTTGGGAGGCTACACCTTC; cdr3_aa: CASSPDGSLGGYTF
v_call: TRBV7-2; clone_size: .; j_call: TRBJ1-1; d_call: TRBD1; cdr3_nt: TGTGCCAGCAGCAACGGACAGGGTTGGAACACTGAAGCTTTCTTT; cdr3_aa: CASSNGQGWNTEAFF
v_call: TRBV20-1; clone_size: .; j_call: TRBJ2-7; d_call: TRBD1; cdr3_nt: TGCAGTGCTAGAGCCCCGGGGACAGGTCTCGAGCAGTACTTC; cdr3_aa: CSARAPGTGLEQYF
v_call: TRBV29-1; clone_size: .; j_call: TRBJ2-1; d_call: .; cdr3_nt: TGCAGCGCCGGCGGCGGGCCCGCCTACAGTGAGCAGTTCTTC; cdr3_aa: CSAGGGPAYSEQFF
v_call: TRBV28; clone_size: .; j_call: TRBJ2-3; d_call: TRBD1; cdr3_nt: TGTGCCACTACAGGGGTTTCCGCCCGGCAGTATTTT; cdr3_aa: CATTGVSARQYF
v_call: TRBV5-6; clone_size: .; j_call: TRBJ1-2; d_call: .; cdr3_nt: TGTGCCAGCAGCTTCGGACCAGGGGTCAACTATGGCTACACCTTC; cdr3_aa: CASSFGPGVNYGYTF
v_call: TRBV10-3; clone_size: few; j_call: TRBJ1-4; d_call: .; cdr3_nt: TGTGCCATCAGTGCCAGGGTTGATGAAAAACTGTTTTTT; cdr3_aa: CAISARVDEKLFF
v_call: TRBV29-1; clone_size: .; j_call: TRBJ1-5; d_call: .; cdr3_nt: TGCAGCGCCACGAATCAGCCCCAGCATTTT; cdr3_aa: CSATNQPQHF
v_call: TRBV5-1; clone_size: .; j_call: TRBJ1-2; d_call: .; cdr3_nt: TGCGCCAGCAGCTCCACCTGGGAGCCTGGCTACACCTTC; cdr3_aa: CASSSTWEPGYTF
v_call: TRBV2; clone_size: few; j_call: TRBJ2-6; d_call: .; cdr3_nt: TGTGCCAGCATCAGGACTGGCTTGGGGGCCAACGTCCTGACTTTC; cdr3_aa: CASIRTGLGANVLTF
v_call: TRBV3-1; clone_size: .; j_call: TRBJ2-4; d_call: .; cdr3_nt: TGTGCCAGCAGCCAGGGGGCGGGTAACATTCAGTACTTC; cdr3_aa: CASSQGAGNIQYF
v_call: TRBV4-1; clone_size: many; j_call: TRBJ2-3; d_call: TRBD2; cdr3_nt: TGCGCCAGCAGCCAAGATGGGGGGGTCTTTACAGATACGCAGTATTTT; cdr3_aa: CASSQDGGVFTDTQYF
v_call: TRBV18; clone_size: .; j_call: TRBJ1-5; d_call: TRBD1; cdr3_nt: TGTGCCAGCTCACCCGGACAGGGGGGAAGCAATCAGCTCCAGCATTTT; cdr3_aa: CASSPGQGGSNQLQHF
v_call: TRBV11-2; clone_size: few; j_call: TRBJ1-2; d_call: TRBD1; cdr3_nt: TGTGCCAGCAGCGGGGCGTGGCAGGGGGACTATGGCTACACCTTC; cdr3_aa: CASSGAWQGDYGYTF
v_call: TRBV6-2/TRBV6-3; clone_size: .; j_call: TRBJ1-1; d_call: .; cdr3_nt: TGTGCCAGCAGTCCCTTTGAGGACACTGAAGCTTTCTTT; cdr3_aa: CASSPFEDTEAFF
v_call: TRBV24-1; clone_size: .; j_call: TRBJ2-3; d_call: .; cdr3_nt: TGTGCCACCAGTGATGGCGGGGTTTCAGATACGCAGTATTTT; cdr3_aa: CATSDGGVSDTQYF
v_call: TRBV5-4; clone_size: .; j_call: TRBJ2-1; d_call: .; cdr3_nt: TGTGCCAGCAGCCCACAGGTGGGAAGCTACAATGAGCGGTTCTTC; cdr3_aa: CASSPQVGSYNERFF
v_call: TRBV20-1; clone_size: .; j_call: TRBJ1-5; d_call: .; cdr3_nt: TGCAGTGCTAGAGAAACAGGGACATTGTATAGCAATCAGCCCCAGCATTTT; cdr3_aa: CSARETGTLYSNQPQHF
v_call: TRBV4-3; clone_size: once; j_call: TRBJ1-2; d_call: .; cdr3_nt: TGCGCCAGCAGCCAAGTGAGGGACTATGGCTACACCTTC; cdr3_aa: CASSQVRDYGYTF
v_call: TRBV20-1; clone_size: many; j_call: TRBJ2-3; d_call: TRBD2; cdr3_nt: TGCAGTGCCTGGTATAAGCGGGGAAGCACAGATACGCAGTATTTT; cdr3_aa: CSAWYKRGSTDTQYF
v_call: TRBV6-4; clone_size: few; j_call: TRBJ2-5; d_call: .; cdr3_nt: TGTGCCACGCGCGGTGGGGCAGCCCAAGAGACCCAGTACTTC; cdr3_aa: CATRGGAAQETQYF